Sequencing of this T cell receptor beta chain was carried out in a study of cytomegalovirus exposure and HLA in healthy donors. Researchers ran the PCR with 60 Vbeta and 13 Jbeta primers. Profiling relied on immunoSEQ multiplex PCR, and the TCRdb table lists in-frame clones only, not all of them. The sample lists 200,000 to 250,000 clones; approximately 70% were seen once. Sample: PBMCs. The receptor comes from a man between 35 and 55 years old in good health and CMV-seropositive.

The CDR3 here is CASSYLSGVDEKLFF. The CDR3 nucleotides are TGTGCCAGCAGTTATTTATCCGGGGTAGATGAAAAACTGTTTTTT. V gene TRBV6-5 combines with J gene TRBJ1-4, with D hard to call. Germline V lookup: CDR1 MNHEY, CDR2 SVGAGI. The CDR3 length is 15 residues. Trimming removed 3 bases from V and 6 bases from J, with 14 bases in between.